A few counts support the clone carrying this T cell receptor (beta chain). Clones were read by immunoSEQ multiplex PCR, and TCRdb kept only the in-frame ones, dropping some. The sample has about 260,000 clones; 80% to 90% are singletons. The data stem from a study of blood T cell repertoires in COVID-19. The CDR3 spans 15 residues. Germline values: CDR1 WSHSY, CDR2 SAAADI. J lost 3 bases, V lost 7 bases, and 5 bases had no gene match. This chain joins TRBV10-2 and TRBJ2-7; 14 nucleotides agree with TRBD2. This clonotype was sampled from a woman aged 40 to 50 who had recovered from COVID-19. Specimen: peripheral blood. Written as DNA, the CDR3 is TGCGCCAGCACCCCCGGACTAGCGGGGGGCTACGAGCAGTACTTC. The encoded protein is CASTPGLAGGYEQYF.